Presented here are 7 T cell receptor beta chains from one specimen sequenced in a study of blood T cell repertoires in COVID-19 (dated by TCRdb to about 2020). Receptor libraries were prepared by the immunoSEQ multiplex PCR assay. The immuneACCESS repertoire file appears here via TCRdb, limited to in-frame rearrangements. These files lack a portion of the clones; in checked studies, under half of the deficit traces to unresolved V genes, and the cause of the others is not known. Across this sample there are 100,000 to 130,000 clones, with roughly nine tenths seen only once. Clones ranked in the top ten supply 4.5% to 6% of the sample. The source material was peripheral blood. These receptors originate from a man in his forties with active or convalescent COVID-19.

V is TRBV7-2 and J is TRBJ1-2; 8 nucleotides agree with TRBD1. The V gene end was trimmed by 5 bases and the J gene end by 4 bases; junction bases not matched to a gene: 6. The CDR3 covers 14 residues. CDR1 SGHTA and CDR2 FQGNSA come from the germline V gene. The CDR3 bases are TGTGCCAGCAGCCCACAGGACAGGGCCTATGGCTACACCTTC. Translated: CASSPQDRAYGYTF.

The chain employs TRBV18 and TRBJ1-5, with D unclear. The V and J ends lost 1 base and 1 base respectively, with 11 bases between them. Germline lookup yields CDR1 KGHSH and CDR2 LQKENI. The CDR3 is 16 amino acids. CDR3: CASSPQASGSNQPQHF. CDR3 DNA: TGTGCCAGCTCACCACAGGCGTCGGGGAGCAATCAGCCCCAGCATTTT.

The J gene is TRBJ2-2, the V gene TRBV6-2 or TRBV6-3; unclear D gene. Trimming cost V 5 bases and J 0 bases, with 7 bases left between them. Germline-derived CDR1 and CDR2 are MNHEY and SVGEGT. This CDR3 is built from 14 residues. The CDR3 reads CASSPFSNTGELFF. CDR3 DNA: TGTGCCAGCAGTCCCTTTTCGAACACCGGGGAGCTGTTTTTT.

The V and J genes are TRBV2 and TRBJ1-3, with D perhaps TRBD1 (6 bases). The CDR3 has 15 amino acids. Germline lookup yields CDR1 SNHLY and CDR2 FYNNEI. V was trimmed by 3 bases and J by 3 bases, leaving 12 bases between them. CDR3 region: CASSDVAGDGNTIYF. The CDR3 bases are TGTGCCAGCAGTGATGTGGCAGGGGATGGAAACACCATATATTTT. Together with reference TRBV2 and TRBJ1-3, the CDR3 gives the full variable domain: EPEVTQTPSHQVTQMGQEVILRCVPISNHLYFYWYRQILGQKVEFLVSFYNNEISEKSEIFDDQFSVERPDGSNFTLKIRSTKLEDSAMYFCASSDVAGDGNTIYFGEGSWLTVV.

The V call is TRBV7-2, the J call TRBJ2-2, with TRBD2 matching over 8 bases. The germline V gene has CDR1 SGHTA and CDR2 FQGNSA. The CDR3 runs 15 residues. The trim removed 5 bases at V and 6 bases at J, leaving 8 bases unmatched. The CDR3 region has the DNA TGTGCCAGCAGCACGAGCGGGAGCGGAGCCGGGGAGCTGTTTTTT. It translates to CASSTSGSGAGELFF.

This chain connects TRBV6-5 to TRBJ2-1; 9 bases fit TRBD1. Per the germline V gene, CDR1 is MNHEY and CDR2 is SVGAGI. This CDR3 spans 15 amino acids. V dropped 5 bases and J dropped 2; count of bases not matched to a gene: 4. The CDR3 is CASSPGQGPYNEQFF. For the CDR3, the DNA is TGTGCCAGCAGTCCGGGACAGGGCCCCTACAATGAGCAGTTCTTC.

The chain combines TRBV19 with TRBJ2-6; D ambiguous. The CDR3 loop spans 16 amino acids. Germline lookup yields CDR1 LNHDA and CDR2 SQIVND (reference sequence). V shed 3 bases and J shed 0 bases, with 9 bases lying between them. The CDR3 DNA is TGTGCCAGTAGTATCGACTGGCCCTCTGGGGCCAACGTCCTGACTTTC. Translation: CASSIDWPSGANVLTF.